This entry lists 29 T cell receptor beta chains sequenced from one sample in a study of identical twins. Each CDR3 protein is one row after TCRdb ran MiXCR on the 5' RACE reads. The table has 650,000 to 750,000 distinct CDR3 sequences, roughly 20% seen once. These data were also reused for a study on T cells expressing NK-cell markers.

The sample consisted of PBMCs. Source of these receptors: a woman younger than 30 in good health.

The CDR3 DNA sequence: TGTGCCAGCAGCACCAAGCGACTAGCGGGGGGGCGAGGGGTCTACAATGAGCAGTTCTTC. Its translation is CASSTKRLAGGRGVYNEQFF. The V gene is TRBV7-8, the J gene TRBJ2-1; TRBD2 matches at 14 bases. With V trimmed by 5 bases and J by 3 bases, 15 bases remained unmatched. The CDR3 has 20 amino acids. Per germline, CDR1 SGHVS and CDR2 FQNEAQ.

This clonotype was seen only once. The rearrangement links TRBV11-3 to TRBJ1-1, with D tentatively TRBD1 (5 bases). The germline CDR1 and CDR2 sequences are SGHNT and YENEEA. This CDR3 is built from 14 residues. Trimming removed 6 bases from V and 3 bases from J, with 14 bases in between. The CDR3 DNA is TGTGCCAGCAGTCTGGGGCAGGCTCACACTGAAGCTTTCTTT. Protein: CASSLGQAHTEAFF.

J is TRBJ2-3 and V is TRBV20-1; D is ambiguous. CDR3 length: 12 amino acids. Germline lookup yields CDR1 DFQATT and CDR2 SNEGSKA (reference sequence). Trimming stripped 2 bases from V and 2 bases from J, with 5 bases between. CDR3 region: CSARQNTDTQYF. CDR3 sequence (DNA): TGCAGTGCTAGACAGAACACAGATACGCAGTATTTT.

This chain uses TRBV30 with TRBJ2-1; D unclear. This CDR3 contains 10 residues. Germline V gene lookup returns CDR1 GTSNPN and CDR2 SVGIG (reference sequence). V was trimmed by 5 bases and J by 7 bases, leaving 6 bases between them. CDR3 in DNA: TGTGCCTGGGGCCCGAATGAGCAGTTCTTC. This gives the protein CAWGPNEQFF.

The sample holds many counts of this clonotype. V gene TRBV4-3 combines with J gene TRBJ1-2, with a possible D match to TRBD1 (5 bases). This CDR3 region has 14 residues. V was pared by 0 bases and J by 6 bases, with 11 bases between. CDR1 is LGHNA, CDR2 YSLEER, per germline. The CDR3 DNA follows: TGCGCCAGCAGCCAAGATCTGGGGCGGGATGGCTACACCTTC. It encodes CASSQDLGRDGYTF.

In this sample, this clonotype turned up a few times. The chain employs TRBV20-1 and TRBJ2-3; the D is unclear. Trimming stripped 3 bases from V and 4 bases from J, with 17 bases between. CDR3 size: 15 residues. Germline CDR1 and CDR2: DFQATT and SNEGSKA (reference sequence). CDR3 residues: CSASPLPNVADTQYF. The CDR3 nucleotides are TGCAGTGCTAGCCCTCTTCCGAATGTAGCAGATACGCAGTATTTT.

The gene calls are TRBV7-9 and TRBJ2-3; D may be TRBD2 (6 bases). The V end lost 6 bases, the J end lost 11 bases, and 15 bases lay between the germline ends. This CDR3 has 12 amino acids. Germline CDR1 is SEHNR and CDR2 is FQNEAQ (reference sequence). The DNA of the CDR3 is TGTGCCAGCAGGGGAGGCGCCGGGGAGCAGTATTTT. Residues: CASRGGAGEQYF.

This clonotype has more than one count but fewer than ten. The chain carries TRBV14 and TRBJ2-1; D gene uncertain. Germline CDR1 reads SGHDN; CDR2 reads FVKESK. Trimming removed 3 bases from V and 8 bases from J, with 14 bases in between. CDR3 size: 14 residues. This CDR3 is CASSHMDAFDEQFF. CDR3 sequence (DNA): TGTGCCAGCAGCCATATGGACGCCTTCGATGAGCAGTTCTTC.

The table lists this clonotype with a few counts. The V call is TRBV5-1, the J call TRBJ2-2; D is unclear. Germline CDR1 is SGHRS and CDR2 is YFSETQ. With 1 base removed from V and 3 bases from J, the gap between germline ends came to 13 bases. The CDR3 contains 16 residues. CDR3 sequence reads: CASSLNSRLYTGELFF. The CDR3 DNA reads TGCGCCAGCAGCTTGAACAGCAGATTGTACACCGGGGAGCTGTTTTTT.

This clonotype was detected ten times or more. The rearrangement uses TRBV12-3 or TRBV12-4 and TRBJ2-7; the D call may be TRBD1 or TRBD2 (6 bases each). V was pared by 9 bases and J by 3 bases, with 21 bases between. The CDR3 sequence is 15 residues long. Here the CDR3 reads CASSLRGGGSYEQYF. The CDR3 DNA follows: TGTGCCAGTTCCCTAAGAGGAGGGGGGAGCTACGAGCAGTACTTC.

The rearrangement joins TRBV7-9 to TRBJ2-3; TRBD1 matches 11 bases. Germline V gives CDR1 SEHNR, CDR2 FQNEAQ (reference sequence). This CDR3 is 15 amino acids long. The V segment lost 3 bases and the J segment 5 bases; nucleotides outside the gene matches: 4. The CDR3 sequence is CASSFGQGAVDTQYF. The DNA of the CDR3 is TGTGCCAGCAGCTTTGGACAGGGGGCAGTAGATACGCAGTATTTT.

The V call is TRBV5-1, the J call TRBJ2-5; D possibly uses TRBD1 or TRBD2 (5 bases each). The germline V gene encodes CDR1 SGHRS and CDR2 YFSETQ. Deletions cut 5 bases from V and 0 bases from J, with 20 bases between. There are 17 residues in the CDR3. The CDR3 protein is CASSTIPGPTYQETQYF. The CDR3, as DNA: TGCGCCAGCAGTACCATTCCGGGACCGACGTACCAAGAGACCCAGTACTTC.

This sequence joins TRBV5-1 and TRBJ2-4; the match to TRBD2 covers 11 bases. Germline V CDR1 and CDR2: SGHRS, YFSETQ. The V segment lost 1 base and the J segment 0 bases; nucleotides outside the gene matches: 0. CDR3 size: 16 residues. The CDR3 DNA reads as TGCGCCAGCAGCTTGACTAGCGGGGGAGCCAAAAACATTCAGTACTTC. This sequence encodes CASSLTSGGAKNIQYF.

This clonotype has just a few counts. V usage is TRBV20-1 and J usage is TRBJ2-2, with TRBD2 identical over 8 bases. V was clipped by 5 bases and J by 2 bases; unmatched bases: 4. CDR1 and CDR2 from the germline V gene are DFQATT and SNEGSKA (reference sequence). CDR3 size: 14 residues. CDR3 residues: CSAQRELNTGELFF. In DNA, the CDR3 is TGCAGTGCTCAGCGGGAGCTTAACACCGGGGAGCTGTTTTTT.

V is TRBV3-1 and J is TRBJ2-3; 8 bases match TRBD2. The germline gives CDR1 LGHDT, CDR2 YNNKEL (reference sequence). Losses at the gene ends were 0 bases for V and 2 bases for J; bases not matched to a gene: 1. The CDR3 consists of 15 residues. Here the CDR3 DNA reads TGTGCCAGCAGCCAAGAAGGACTAGCCACAGATACGCAGTATTTT. It is translated as CASSQEGLATDTQYF.

The rearrangement uses TRBV11-2 and TRBJ2-2; D is perhaps TRBD2 (5 bases). Trimming stripped 6 bases from V and 0 bases from J, with 14 bases between. This CDR3 is 16 amino acids long. CDR1 SGHAT and CDR2 FQNNGV come from the germline V gene. CDR3 sequence (DNA): TGTGCCAGCAGAGTAATTGCGGGCACGAACACCGGGGAGCTGTTTTTT. Its protein product is CASRVIAGTNTGELFF.

The chain couples TRBV19 to TRBJ1-2, with TRBD1 matching 12 bases. In germline, CDR1 is LNHDA, CDR2 SQIVND (reference sequence). Losses at the gene ends were 2 bases for V and 6 bases for J; bases not matched to a gene: 1. The CDR3 has 14 residues. CDR3: CASSIRDRGHGYTF. The CDR3 nucleotides are TGTGCCAGTAGTATACGGGACAGGGGGCATGGCTACACCTTC. The variable domain in full, completed from reference TRBV19 and TRBJ1-2, reads DGGITQSPKYLFRKEGQNVTLSCEQNLNHDAMYWYRQDPGQGLRLIYYSQIVNDFQKGDIAEGYSVSREKKESFPLTVTSAQKNPTAFYLCASSIRDRGHGYTFGSGTRLTVV.

This chain connects TRBV6-5 to TRBJ1-1, with a possible D match to TRBD1 (5 bases). V was pared by 0 bases and J by 4 bases, with 9 bases between. Germline assignment: CDR1 MNHEY and CDR2 SVGAGI. The CDR3 runs 14 residues. CDR3 sequence reads: CASSYSSGTTEAFF. The DNA for the CDR3 is TGTGCCAGCAGTTACTCGTCGGGGACCACTGAAGCTTTCTTT.

V usage is TRBV12-3 or TRBV12-4 and J usage is TRBJ2-5; 9 nucleotides match TRBD2. J lost 4 bases, V lost 2 bases, and 5 bases had no gene match. The CDR3 sequence is 15 residues long. The CDR3 DNA follows: TGTGCCAGCAGTTTATGGCGCGGGAGGGGAGAGACCCAGTACTTC. This translates into CASSLWRGRGETQYF.

The chain recombines TRBV27 with TRBJ2-4, with D uncertain. The CDR3 contains 15 residues. From germline, CDR1 is MNHEY and CDR2 SMNVEV (reference sequence). V lost 1 base to trimming and J lost 2 bases, with 9 bases between them. The CDR3 region has the DNA TGTGCCAGCAGTTTATTCGGGTGGTCCAAAAACATTCAGTACTTC. Amino acid sequence: CASSLFGWSKNIQYF.

This chain uses TRBV12-3 or TRBV12-4 with TRBJ2-3; tentative D call: TRBD2 (6 bases). The CDR3 covers 15 residues. Trimming left V 7 bases short and J 6 bases short, with 20 bases between. The CDR3 nucleotides are TGTGCCAGCACTCGTGAGCGGGCGGACTCGGATACGCAGTATTTT. The encoded protein is CASTRERADSDTQYF.

This clonotype was seen a handful of times. The chain employs TRBV12-3 or TRBV12-4 and TRBJ1-1, with D unclear. Trimming stripped 6 bases from V and 2 bases from J, with 19 bases between. The CDR3 is 16 amino acids. The CDR3 region is CASSIIRGWGNTEAFF. The CDR3 coding sequence is TGTGCCAGCAGCATAATTCGGGGTTGGGGTAACACTGAAGCTTTCTTT.

The V gene is TRBV20-1, the J gene TRBJ2-1, with 15 bases aligning to TRBD2. The CDR3 is 14 amino acids. Germline V CDR1 and CDR2: DFQATT, SNEGSKA (reference sequence). The V gene end was trimmed by 7 bases and the J gene end by 7 bases; junction bases not matched to a gene: 5. CDR3 in amino acids: CSVRGLAGGNEQFF. CDR3 nucleotides: TGCAGTGTCCGCGGACTAGCGGGGGGGAATGAGCAGTTCTTC.

This clonotype turned up a few times. CDR3 DNA: TGCGCCAGCAGCTTGGGTACAGGGAAGGGCGAGACCCAGTACTTC. Residues: CASSLGTGKGETQYF. The rearrangement links TRBV10-2 to TRBJ2-5; weak D call: TRBD1 (6 bases). The CDR3 sequence is 15 residues long. Trimming left V 6 bases short and J 5 bases short, with 19 bases between. Per germline, CDR1 WSHSY and CDR2 SAAADI.

The J gene is TRBJ1-3, the V gene TRBV11-2; 7 nucleotides align to TRBD1. This CDR3 is 14 amino acids long. Trimming removed 4 bases from V and 4 bases from J; junction bases left unmatched: 4. Germline V lookup: CDR1 SGHAT, CDR2 FQNNGV. CDR3 in amino acids: CASSSRDRGNTIYF. The DNA of the CDR3 is TGTGCCAGCAGCTCCCGGGACAGAGGAAACACCATATATTTT.

J is TRBJ2-1 and V is TRBV6-5, with TRBD2 identical over 9 bases. This CDR3 has 16 amino acids. The V gene end was trimmed by 0 bases and the J gene end by 9 bases; junction bases not matched to a gene: 9. Germline CDR1 and CDR2: MNHEY and SVGAGI. CDR3 loop: CASSYSMSASGVEQFF. In nucleotides, the CDR3 is TGTGCCAGCAGTTACTCGATGTCGGCTAGCGGGGTTGAGCAGTTCTTC.

V and J are TRBV5-1 and TRBJ2-2, with D uncertain. In germline, CDR1 is SGHRS, CDR2 YFSETQ. V lost 3 bases and J lost 7, with 19 bases in between. CDR3 size: 16 residues. The CDR3 nucleotides read TGCGCCAGCAGCTCCCCCTCGGGCAGGTCGATCGGGGAGCTGTTTTTT. Translated: CASSSPSGRSIGELFF.

This clonotype occurred a few times. V gene TRBV4-3 combines with J gene TRBJ2-1; perhaps TRBD1 as D (5 bases). V was clipped by 0 bases and J by 5 bases, with 11 bases between them. This CDR3 spans 15 amino acids. The germline CDR1 and CDR2 sequences are LGHNA and YSLEER. DNA of the CDR3: TGCGCCAGCAGCCAAGACATGGCAGGGAACAATGAGCAGTTCTTC. Encoded protein: CASSQDMAGNNEQFF.

This clonotype was counted many times. V is TRBV20-1 and J is TRBJ1-1; 9 bases line up with TRBD1. CDR3 length: 14 amino acids. CDR1 is DFQATT and CDR2 is SNEGSKA in the germline V gene (reference sequence). V shed 6 bases and J 1 base; nucleotides not matched to a gene: 6. As DNA, the CDR3 is TGCAGTGCCAGGGGACAGGGTACGAACACTGAAGCTTTCTTT. Its translation: CSARGQGTNTEAFF.